The source of this T cell receptor beta chain is a study of beta chain features in type 1 diabetes. A word on this clone: Its antigen is currently unknown.

CD4+ naive, central memory, regulatory and stem cell-like memory cells were sorted via CD45RO/CCR7/CD25/CD127/CD95/CD27. The isolated RNA, all of it, was reverse transcribed, so expressed TCRB transcripts were what got sequenced. Deep immunoSEQ sequencing covered naive, central memory and regulatory T cell samples. Using immunoSEQ multiplex PCR, the repertoire was profiled, and TCRdb retains in-frame clones only, with some absent. The data contain 330,000 or so clones, 15% to 20% of them singletons. Trimming cost V 5 bases and J 4 bases; bases outside gene matches: 7. Germline values: CDR1 SGHTA, CDR2 FQGNSA. The length of the CDR3 is 15 residues. General observations from the study: There were fewer insertions and more deletions at the VDJ junctions of type 1 diabetes patients.

The TCR originated in a woman in her late teens or twenties in good health. The chain is built from TRBV7-2 and TRBJ2-5; 10 bases are a match to TRBD1. Sequencing was performed on naive CD4+ T cells from blood. The CDR3 sequence: CASSSGQGEAETQYF. The CDR3 nucleotides are TGTGCCAGCAGCAGCGGACAGGGGGAGGCAGAGACCCAGTACTTC.